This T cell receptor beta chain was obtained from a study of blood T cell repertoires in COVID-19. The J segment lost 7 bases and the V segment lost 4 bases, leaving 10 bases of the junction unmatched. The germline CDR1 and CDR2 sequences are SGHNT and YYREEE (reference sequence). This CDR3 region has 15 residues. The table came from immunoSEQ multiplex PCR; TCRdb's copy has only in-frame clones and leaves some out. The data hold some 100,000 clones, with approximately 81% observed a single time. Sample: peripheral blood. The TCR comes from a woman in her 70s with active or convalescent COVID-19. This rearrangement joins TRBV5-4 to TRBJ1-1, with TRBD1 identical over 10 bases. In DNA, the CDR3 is TGTGCCAGCAGCCTGGGACAGGGGCAATGGAGTGAAGCTTTCTTT. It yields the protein CASSLGQGQWSEAFF.